This TCR beta chain was sequenced during a study of T cells in Graves' hyperthyroidism and ophthalmopathy. This clonotype was counted ten times or more. Its cognate antigen is unknown. V was trimmed by 6 bases and J by 5 bases, leaving 14 bases between them. The germline V gene has CDR1 MNHEY and CDR2 SVGEGT. The CDR3 is 13 amino acids. Diagnosing involved the use of clinical symptoms, serum thyroxine and TRAb, thyroid ultrasound and orbital computed tomography. Findings and caveats of the study: Blood held most thyroid clonotypes expanded above 0.001 frequency.

Amplification yielded TCR beta CDR3 regions, with RNA transcripts as the source. With the HTBI primer set, the TCR CDR3 went through a first round of RT-PCR. Using its own MiXCR run on the multiplex PCR reads, TCRdb lists one record per CDR3 protein. The table records about 610,000 distinct CDR3 sequences, about 15% of them present only once. This TCR was sampled from a woman in her thirties or forties with Graves' ophthalmopathy. The chain combines TRBV6-2 or TRBV6-3 with TRBJ2-7; the D is unclear. Sequenced sample: blood. CDR3: CASSHYIAHEQYF. CDR3 sequence (DNA): TGTGCCAGCAGCCACTACATCGCCCACGAGCAGTACTTC.